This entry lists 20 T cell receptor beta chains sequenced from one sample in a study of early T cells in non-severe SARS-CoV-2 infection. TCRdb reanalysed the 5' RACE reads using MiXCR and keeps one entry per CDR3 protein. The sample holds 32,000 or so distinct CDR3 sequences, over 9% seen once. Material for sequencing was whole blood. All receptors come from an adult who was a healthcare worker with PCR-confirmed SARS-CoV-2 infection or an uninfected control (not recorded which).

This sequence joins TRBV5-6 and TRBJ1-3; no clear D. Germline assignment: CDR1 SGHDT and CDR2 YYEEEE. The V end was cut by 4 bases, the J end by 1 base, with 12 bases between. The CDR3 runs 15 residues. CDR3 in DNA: TGTGCCAGCAGCATCTACGAGGTTTCTGGAAACACCATATATTTT. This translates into CASSIYEVSGNTIYF.

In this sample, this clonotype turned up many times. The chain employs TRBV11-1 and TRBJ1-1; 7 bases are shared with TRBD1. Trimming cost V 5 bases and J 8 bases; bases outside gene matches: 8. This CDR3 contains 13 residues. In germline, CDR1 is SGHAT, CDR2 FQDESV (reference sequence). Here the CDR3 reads CASSPGTASEAFF. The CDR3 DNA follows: TGTGCCAGCAGCCCCGGGACAGCCTCGGAAGCTTTCTTT.

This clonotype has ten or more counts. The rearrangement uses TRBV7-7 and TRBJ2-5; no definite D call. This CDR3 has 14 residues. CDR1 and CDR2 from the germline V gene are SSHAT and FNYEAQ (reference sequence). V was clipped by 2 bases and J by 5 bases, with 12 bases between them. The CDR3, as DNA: TGTGCCAGCAGCTTAAGGACGGGCTTGGAGACCCAGTACTTC. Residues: CASSLRTGLETQYF.

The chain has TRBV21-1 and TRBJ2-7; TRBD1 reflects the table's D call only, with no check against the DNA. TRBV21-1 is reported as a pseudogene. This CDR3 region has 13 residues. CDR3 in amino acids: CASSKRGHYEQYF. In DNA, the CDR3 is TGTGCCAGCAGCAAAAGGGGGCACTACGAGCAGTACTTC.

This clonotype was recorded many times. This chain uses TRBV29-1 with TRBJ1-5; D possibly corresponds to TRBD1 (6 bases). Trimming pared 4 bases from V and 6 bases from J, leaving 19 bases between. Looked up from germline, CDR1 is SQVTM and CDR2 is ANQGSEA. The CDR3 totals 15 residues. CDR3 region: CSVGVPQGFCQPQHF. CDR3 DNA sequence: TGCAGCGTTGGGGTACCACAGGGATTTTGTCAGCCCCAGCATTTT.

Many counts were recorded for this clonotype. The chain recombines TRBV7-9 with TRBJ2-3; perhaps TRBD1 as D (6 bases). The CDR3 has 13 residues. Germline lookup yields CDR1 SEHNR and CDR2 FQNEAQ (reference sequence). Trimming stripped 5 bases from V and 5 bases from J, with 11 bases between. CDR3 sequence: CASSPMTGDTQYF. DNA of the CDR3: TGTGCCAGCAGCCCTATGACAGGAGATACGCAGTATTTT.

CDR3 sequence: CASSYKRPVTDTQYF. The CDR3 bases are TGTGCCAGCAGTTACAAGAGGCCAGTAACAGATACGCAGTATTTT. J is TRBJ2-3 and V is TRBV27; D ambiguous. Trimming left V 4 bases short and J 3 bases short, with 14 bases between. The CDR3 spans 15 residues. The germline gives CDR1 MNHEY, CDR2 SMNVEV (reference sequence).

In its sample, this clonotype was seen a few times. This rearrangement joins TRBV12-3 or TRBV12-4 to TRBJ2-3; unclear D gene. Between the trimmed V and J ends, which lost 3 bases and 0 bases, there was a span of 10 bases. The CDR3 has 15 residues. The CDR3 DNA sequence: TGTGCCAGCAGTTTGTCCCGACATAGCACAGATACGCAGTATTTT. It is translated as CASSLSRHSTDTQYF.

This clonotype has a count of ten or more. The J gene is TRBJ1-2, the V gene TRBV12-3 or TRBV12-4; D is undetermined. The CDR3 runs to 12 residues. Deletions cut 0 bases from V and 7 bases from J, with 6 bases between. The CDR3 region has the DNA TGTGCCAGCAGTTTAGCCCTGAGTGGCTACACCTTC. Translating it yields CASSLALSGYTF.

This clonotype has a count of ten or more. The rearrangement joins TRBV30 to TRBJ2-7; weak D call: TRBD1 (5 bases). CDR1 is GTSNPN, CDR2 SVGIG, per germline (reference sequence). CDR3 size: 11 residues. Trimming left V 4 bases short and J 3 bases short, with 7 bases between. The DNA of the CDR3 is TGTGCCTGGACCGACAGCTACGAGCAGTACTTC. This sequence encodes CAWTDSYEQYF.

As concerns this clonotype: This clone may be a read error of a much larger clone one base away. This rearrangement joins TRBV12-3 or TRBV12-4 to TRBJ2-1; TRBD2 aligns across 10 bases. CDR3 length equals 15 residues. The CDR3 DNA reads TGTGCCAGCAGTGTCGGACTAGCGGCTTACAATGAGCAGCTCTTC. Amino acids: CASSVGLAAYNEQLF.

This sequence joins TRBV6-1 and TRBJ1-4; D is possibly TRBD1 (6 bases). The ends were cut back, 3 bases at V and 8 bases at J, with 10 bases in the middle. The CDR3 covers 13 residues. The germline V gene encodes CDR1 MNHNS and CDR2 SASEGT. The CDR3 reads CASSEPGGEKLFF. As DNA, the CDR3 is TGTGCCAGCAGTGAGCCGGGGGGCGAAAAACTGTTTTTT.

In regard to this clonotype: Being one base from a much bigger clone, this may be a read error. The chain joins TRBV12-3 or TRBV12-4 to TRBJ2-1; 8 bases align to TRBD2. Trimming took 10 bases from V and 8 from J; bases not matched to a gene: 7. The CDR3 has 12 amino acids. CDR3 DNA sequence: TGTGCCACCATCGGGGGGGGCGATGAGCAGTTCTTC. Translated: CATIGGGDEQFF.

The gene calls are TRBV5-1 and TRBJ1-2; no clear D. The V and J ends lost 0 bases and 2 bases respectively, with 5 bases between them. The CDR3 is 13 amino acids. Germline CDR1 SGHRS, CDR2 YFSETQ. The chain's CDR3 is CASSLAYNYGYTF. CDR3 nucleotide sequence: TGCGCCAGCAGCTTGGCATACAACTATGGCTACACCTTC.

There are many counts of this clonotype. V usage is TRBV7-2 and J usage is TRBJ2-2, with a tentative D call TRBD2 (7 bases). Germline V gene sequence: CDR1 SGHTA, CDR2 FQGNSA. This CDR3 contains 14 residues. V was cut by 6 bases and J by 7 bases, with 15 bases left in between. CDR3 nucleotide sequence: TGTGCCAGCAGTTTACAGGGAGGGGACGGGGAGCTGTTTTTT. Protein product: CASSLQGGDGELFF.

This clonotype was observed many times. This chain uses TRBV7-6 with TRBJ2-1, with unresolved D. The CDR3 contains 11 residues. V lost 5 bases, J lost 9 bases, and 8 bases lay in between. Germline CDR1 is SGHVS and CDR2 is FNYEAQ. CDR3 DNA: TGTGCCAGCAGCCAAGCCCGTGAGCAGTTCTTC. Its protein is CASSQAREQFF. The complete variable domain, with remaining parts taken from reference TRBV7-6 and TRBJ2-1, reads GAGVSQSPRYKVTKRGQDVALRCDPISGHVSLYWYRQALGQGPEFLTYFNYEAQQDKSGLPNDRFSAERPEGSISTLTIQRTEQRDSAMYRCASSQAREQFFGPGTRLTVL.

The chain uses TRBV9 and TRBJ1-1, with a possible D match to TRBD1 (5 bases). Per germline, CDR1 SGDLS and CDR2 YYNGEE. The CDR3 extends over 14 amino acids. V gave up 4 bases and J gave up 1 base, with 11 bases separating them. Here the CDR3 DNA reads TGTGCCAGCAGCCGGGGACGGCAGAACACTGAAGCTTTCTTT. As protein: CASSRGRQNTEAFF.

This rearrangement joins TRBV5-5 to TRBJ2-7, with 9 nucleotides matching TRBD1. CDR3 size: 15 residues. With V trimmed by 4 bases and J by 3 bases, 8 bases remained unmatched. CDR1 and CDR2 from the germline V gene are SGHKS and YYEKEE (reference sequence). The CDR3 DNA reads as TGTGCCAGCAGCCTGGGGACAGGGCAATTCTACGAGCAGTACTTC. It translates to CASSLGTGQFYEQYF.

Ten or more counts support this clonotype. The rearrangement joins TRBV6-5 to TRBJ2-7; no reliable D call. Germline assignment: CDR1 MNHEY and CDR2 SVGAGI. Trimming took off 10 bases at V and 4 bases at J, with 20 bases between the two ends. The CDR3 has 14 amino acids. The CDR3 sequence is CATNKYPPTYEQYF. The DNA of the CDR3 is TGTGCCACGAATAAATACCCCCCTACGTACGAGCAGTACTTC.

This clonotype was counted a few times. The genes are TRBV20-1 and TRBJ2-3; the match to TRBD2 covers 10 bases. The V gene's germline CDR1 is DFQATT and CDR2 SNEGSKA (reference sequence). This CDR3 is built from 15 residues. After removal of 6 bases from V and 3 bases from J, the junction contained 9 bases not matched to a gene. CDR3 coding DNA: TGCAGTGCCCCCAGCGGGGGGGCGGGAACAGATACGCAGTATTTT. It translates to CSAPSGGAGTDTQYF.